The TCR beta chain described here comes from a study of STAT5B mutations in CD4+ large granular lymphocyte leukemia. Trimming stripped 1 base from V and 2 bases from J, with 9 bases between. The germline CDR1 and CDR2 sequences are SGHVS and FQNEAQ. The CDR3 consists of 14 residues. Overall study findings and caveats: Top patient clones used TRBV06 genes more often: 8/27 versus 2/35 in controls.

Assay: immunoSEQ multiplex PCR; the TCRdb copy retains only in-frame clones and omits some. The sample records approximately 30,000 clones, 65% to 75% being singletons. Worth noting for this clone: What it recognizes is unknown.

This chain joins TRBV7-8 and TRBJ2-7; either TRBD1 or TRBD2 may supply D (5 bases each). The sequencing input was CD4+ T cells from blood buffy coats. The receptor comes from a human donor in good health. CDR3 coding DNA: TGTGCCAGCAGCTTAGGGGGGAGCGCCTACGAGCAGTACTTC. Protein: CASSLGGSAYEQYF.